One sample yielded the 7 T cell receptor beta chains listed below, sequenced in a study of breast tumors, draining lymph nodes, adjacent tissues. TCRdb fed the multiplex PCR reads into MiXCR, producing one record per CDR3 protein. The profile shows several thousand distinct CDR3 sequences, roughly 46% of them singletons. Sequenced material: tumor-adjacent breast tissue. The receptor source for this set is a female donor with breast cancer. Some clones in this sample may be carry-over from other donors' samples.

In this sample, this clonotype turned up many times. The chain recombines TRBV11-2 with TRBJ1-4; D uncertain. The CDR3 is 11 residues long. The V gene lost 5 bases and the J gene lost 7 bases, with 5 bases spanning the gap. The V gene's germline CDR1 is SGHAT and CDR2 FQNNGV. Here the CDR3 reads CASSMGEKLFF. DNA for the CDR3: TGTGCCAGCAGCATGGGTGAAAAACTGTTTTTT.

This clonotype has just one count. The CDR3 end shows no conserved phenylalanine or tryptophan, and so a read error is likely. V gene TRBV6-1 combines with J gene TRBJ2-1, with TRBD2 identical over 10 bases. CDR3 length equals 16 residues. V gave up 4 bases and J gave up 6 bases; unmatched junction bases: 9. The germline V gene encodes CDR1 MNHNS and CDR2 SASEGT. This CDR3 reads CASSAIAGGPSNEQFL. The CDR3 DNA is TGTGCCAGCAGTGCGATAGCGGGAGGCCCCAGCAATGAGCAGTTCCTC.

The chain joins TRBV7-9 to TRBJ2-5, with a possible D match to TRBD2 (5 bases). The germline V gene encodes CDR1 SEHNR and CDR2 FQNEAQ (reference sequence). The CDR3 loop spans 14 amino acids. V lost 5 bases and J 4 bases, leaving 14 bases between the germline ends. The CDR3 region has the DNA TGTGCCAGCAGCCCCGAGGACGGAGGAGAGACCCAGTACTTC. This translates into CASSPEDGGETQYF.

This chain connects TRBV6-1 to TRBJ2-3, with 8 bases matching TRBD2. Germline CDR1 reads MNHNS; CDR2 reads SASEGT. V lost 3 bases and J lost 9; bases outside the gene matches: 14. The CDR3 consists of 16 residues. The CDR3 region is CASSEFAGGVRDTQYF. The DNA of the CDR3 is TGTGCCAGCAGTGAGTTTGCGGGAGGCGTTCGGGACACGCAGTATTTT.

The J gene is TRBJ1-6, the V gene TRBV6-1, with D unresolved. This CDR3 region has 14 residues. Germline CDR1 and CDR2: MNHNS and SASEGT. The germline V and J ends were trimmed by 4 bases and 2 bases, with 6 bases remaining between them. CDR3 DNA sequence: TGTGCCAGCAGTGCCGGTCCCTATAATTCACCCCTCCACTTT. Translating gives CASSAGPYNSPLHF.

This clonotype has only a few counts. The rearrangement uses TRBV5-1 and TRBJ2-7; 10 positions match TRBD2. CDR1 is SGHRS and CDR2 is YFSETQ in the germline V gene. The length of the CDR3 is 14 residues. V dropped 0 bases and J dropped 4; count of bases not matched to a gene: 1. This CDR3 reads CASSLASGGYEQYF. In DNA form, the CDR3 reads TGCGCCAGCAGCTTGGCTAGCGGGGGATACGAGCAGTACTTC.

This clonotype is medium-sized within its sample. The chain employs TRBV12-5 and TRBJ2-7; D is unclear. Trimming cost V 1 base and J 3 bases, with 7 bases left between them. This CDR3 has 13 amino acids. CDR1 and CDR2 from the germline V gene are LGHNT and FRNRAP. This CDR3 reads CASGLGQVYEQYF. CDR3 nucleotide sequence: TGTGCTAGTGGTTTGGGACAAGTCTACGAGCAGTACTTC. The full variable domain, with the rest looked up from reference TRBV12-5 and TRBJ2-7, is DARVTQTPRHKVTEMGQEVTMRCQPILGHNTVFWYRQTMMQGLELLAYFRNRAPLDDSGMPKDRFSAEMPDATLATLKIQPSEPRDSAVYFCASGLGQVYEQYFGPGTRLTVT.